This T cell receptor beta chain was sequenced for a study of cytomegalovirus exposure and HLA in healthy donors. Broader study findings: Most CMV-associated TCR beta chains appeared HLA-restricted in a later analysis.

Researchers ran the PCR with 60 Vbeta and 13 Jbeta primers. Sequenced by immunoSEQ multiplex PCR; TCRdb stores in-frame clones only, minus some. Of 140,000 or so clones listed, more than 75% are singletons. This CDR3 comprises 11 residues. V lost 6 bases to trimming and J lost 10 bases, with 12 bases between them. From germline, CDR1 is MDHEN and CDR2 SYDVKM. On this clone itself: Its antigen is currently unknown.

Source material: PBMCs. This TCR came from a man in his forties in good health and CMV-seronegative. The chain recombines TRBV28 with TRBJ1-1; D gene uncertain. CDR3 coding DNA: TGTGCCAGCAGCCAGATCAGTGGAGCTTTCTTT. As protein: CASSQISGAFF.